This T cell receptor beta chain was sequenced for a study of a mutant IDH1 vaccine in newly diagnosed glioma. Study overall: Vaccines were begun 4-6 weeks after radiotherapy alone, or with temozolomide cycles. Treated patients were roughly 60% male, approximately 40% female, mean age 40.4 years. Pretreatment consisted of radiotherapy, temozolomide, or both, with most receiving both. Study-wide points: Around 93% of patients showed vaccine-induced immune responses across multiple MHC alleles.

The germline gives CDR1 PRHDT, CDR2 FYEKMQ (reference sequence). Trimming took 4 bases from V and 6 from J, leaving 13 bases between them. This CDR3 has 13 residues. Profiling relied on immunoSEQ multiplex PCR, and the TCRdb table lists in-frame clones only, not all of them. This table holds 120,000 or so clones, about 82% found once. Time point denoted: week 11, during vaccination. Every single dose of the vaccine, 300 ug of mutant IDH1 20-mer peptide, came with topical imiquimod. About this clone: The target antigen is unknown.

Sequenced material: PBMCs, taken from a glioma patient whose treatment included an IDH1 peptide vaccine. The rearrangement joins TRBV13 to TRBJ2-7; D is uncertain. This sequence was found in a middle-aged man with glioma. The CDR3: CASSSNTPGEQYF. As DNA, the CDR3 is TGTGCCAGCAGCTCCAACACGCCGGGCGAGCAGTACTTC.